This T cell receptor beta chain was profiled in a study of blood T cells in healthy people across ages. As to this clonotype: The antigen is undetermined.

Study-wide results and caveats: Naive and antigen-experienced cells were not separated, limiting conclusive comparison. There were more naive CD4+ cells and higher diversity in long-lived donors than in aged donors.

The second PCR ran about 6 to 12 cycles with a sample-barcoded 5' primer and J-beta primers. TCRdb fed the 5' RACE reads into MiXCR, producing one record per CDR3 protein. The sample records 1,300,000 or so distinct CDR3 sequences, roughly 60% being singletons. The donors, aged about 6 to 100, were healthy Caucasians from Russia. CDR3 length equals 16 residues. V lost 6 bases to trimming and J lost 4 bases; unmatched junction nucleotides: 10. What was sequenced was blood. The chain uses TRBV12-3 or TRBV12-4 and TRBJ2-1, with 9 bases matching TRBD1. The sequence derives from a man between 18 and 29 years old in good health. The CDR3 DNA sequence: TGTGCCAGCAGCCACTGGACAGGGGAGCCGTACAATGAGCAGTTCTTC. It specifies CASSHWTGEPYNEQFF.